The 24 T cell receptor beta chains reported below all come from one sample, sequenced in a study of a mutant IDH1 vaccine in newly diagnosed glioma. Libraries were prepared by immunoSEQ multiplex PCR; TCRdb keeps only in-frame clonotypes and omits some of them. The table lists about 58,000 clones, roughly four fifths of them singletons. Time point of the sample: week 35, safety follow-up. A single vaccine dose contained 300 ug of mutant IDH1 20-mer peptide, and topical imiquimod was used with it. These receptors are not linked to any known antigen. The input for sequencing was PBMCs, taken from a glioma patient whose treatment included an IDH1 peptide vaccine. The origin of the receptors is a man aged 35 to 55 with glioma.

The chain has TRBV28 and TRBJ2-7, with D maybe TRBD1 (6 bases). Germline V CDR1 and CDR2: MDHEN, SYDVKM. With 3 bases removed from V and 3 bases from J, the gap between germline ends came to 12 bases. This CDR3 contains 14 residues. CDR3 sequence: CASSFRTDFYEQYF. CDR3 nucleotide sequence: TGTGCCAGCAGTTTCCGGACAGACTTCTACGAGCAGTACTTC.

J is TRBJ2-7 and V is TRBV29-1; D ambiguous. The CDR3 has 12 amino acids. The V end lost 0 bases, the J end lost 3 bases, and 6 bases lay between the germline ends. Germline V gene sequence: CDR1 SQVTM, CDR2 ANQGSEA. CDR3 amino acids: CSVEDSLYEQYF. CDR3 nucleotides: TGCAGCGTTGAAGATAGCCTCTACGAGCAGTACTTC.

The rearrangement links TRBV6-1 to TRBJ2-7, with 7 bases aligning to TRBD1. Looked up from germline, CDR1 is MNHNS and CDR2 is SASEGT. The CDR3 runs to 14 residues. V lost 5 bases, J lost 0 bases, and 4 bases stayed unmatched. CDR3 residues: CASSLRQGSYEQYF. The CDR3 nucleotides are TGTGCCAGCAGTCTCAGACAGGGCTCCTACGAGCAGTACTTC.

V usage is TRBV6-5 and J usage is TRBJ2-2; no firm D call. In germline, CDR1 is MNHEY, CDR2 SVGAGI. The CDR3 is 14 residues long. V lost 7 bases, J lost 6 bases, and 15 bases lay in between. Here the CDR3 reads CASMEHGLPGELFF. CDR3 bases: TGTGCCAGCATGGAGCATGGCTTGCCCGGGGAGCTGTTTTTT.

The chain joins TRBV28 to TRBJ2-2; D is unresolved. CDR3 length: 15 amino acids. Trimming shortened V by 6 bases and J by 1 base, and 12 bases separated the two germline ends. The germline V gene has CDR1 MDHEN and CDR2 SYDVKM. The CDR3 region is CASRSEGRNTGELFF. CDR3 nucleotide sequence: TGTGCCAGCAGGTCCGAAGGGCGGAACACCGGGGAGCTGTTTTTT.

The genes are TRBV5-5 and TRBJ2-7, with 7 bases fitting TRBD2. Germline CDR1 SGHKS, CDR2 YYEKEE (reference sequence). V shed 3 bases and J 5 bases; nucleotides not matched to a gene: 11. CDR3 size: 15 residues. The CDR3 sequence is CASSSDPTSSHEQYF. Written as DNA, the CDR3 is TGTGCCAGCAGCTCCGATCCGACTAGCAGCCACGAGCAGTACTTC.

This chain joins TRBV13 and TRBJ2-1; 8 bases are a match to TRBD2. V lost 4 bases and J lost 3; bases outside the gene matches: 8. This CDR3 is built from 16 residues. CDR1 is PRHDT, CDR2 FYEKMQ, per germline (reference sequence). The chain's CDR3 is CASSWGAGGFYNEQFF. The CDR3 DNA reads TGTGCCAGCAGCTGGGGTGCGGGGGGCTTCTACAATGAGCAGTTCTTC.

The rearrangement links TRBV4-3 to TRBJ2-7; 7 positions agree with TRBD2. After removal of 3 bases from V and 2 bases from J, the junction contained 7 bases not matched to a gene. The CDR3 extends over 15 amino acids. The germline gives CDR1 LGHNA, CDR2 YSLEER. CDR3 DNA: TGCGCCAGCAGCCACACGGGGGGTCTCCCCTACGAGCAGTACTTC. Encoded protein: CASSHTGGLPYEQYF.

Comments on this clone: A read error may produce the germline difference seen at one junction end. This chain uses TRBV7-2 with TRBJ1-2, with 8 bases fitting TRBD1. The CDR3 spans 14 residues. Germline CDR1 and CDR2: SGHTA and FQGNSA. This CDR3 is CASTLATGVVGYTF. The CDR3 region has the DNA TGTGCCAGCACCTTAGCGACAGGGGTAGTGGGCTACACCTTC.

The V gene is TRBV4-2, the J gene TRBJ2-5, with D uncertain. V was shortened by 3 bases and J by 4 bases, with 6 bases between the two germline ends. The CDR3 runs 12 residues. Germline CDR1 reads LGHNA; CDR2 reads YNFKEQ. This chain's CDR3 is CASSQPSETQYF. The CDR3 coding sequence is TGTGCCAGCAGCCAGCCATCAGAGACCCAGTACTTC.

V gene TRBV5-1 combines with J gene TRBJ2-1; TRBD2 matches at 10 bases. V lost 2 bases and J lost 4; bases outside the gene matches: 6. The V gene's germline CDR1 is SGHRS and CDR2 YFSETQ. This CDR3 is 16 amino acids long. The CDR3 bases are TGCGCCAGCAGCTTCGGTAGCGGGGGGCTATACAATGAGCAGTTCTTC. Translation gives CASSFGSGGLYNEQFF.

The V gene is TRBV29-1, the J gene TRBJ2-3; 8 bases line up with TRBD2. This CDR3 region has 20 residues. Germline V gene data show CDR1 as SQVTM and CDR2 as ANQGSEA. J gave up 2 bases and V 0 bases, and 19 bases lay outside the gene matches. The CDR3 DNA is TGCAGCGTTGAAGATTACCCCGGCTTGGCTAGCGGGCCGTACACAGATACGCAGTATTTT. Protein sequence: CSVEDYPGLASGPYTDTQYF.

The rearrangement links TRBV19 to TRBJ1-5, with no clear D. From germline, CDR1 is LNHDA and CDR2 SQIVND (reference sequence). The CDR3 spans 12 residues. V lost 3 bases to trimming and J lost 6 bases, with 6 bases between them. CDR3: CASSILGQPQHF. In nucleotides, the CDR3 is TGTGCCAGTAGTATCCTCGGTCAGCCCCAGCATTTT.

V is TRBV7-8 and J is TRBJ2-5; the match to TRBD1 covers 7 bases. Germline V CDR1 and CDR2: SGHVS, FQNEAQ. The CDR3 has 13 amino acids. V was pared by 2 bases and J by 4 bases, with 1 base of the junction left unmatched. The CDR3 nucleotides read TGTGCCAGCAGCTTACCAGGGGGAGAGACCCAGTACTTC. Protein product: CASSLPGGETQYF.

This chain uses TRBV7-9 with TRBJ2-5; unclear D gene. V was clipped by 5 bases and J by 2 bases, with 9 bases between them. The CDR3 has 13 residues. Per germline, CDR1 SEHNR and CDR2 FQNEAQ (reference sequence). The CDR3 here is CASSLTRQETQYF. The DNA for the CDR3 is TGTGCCAGCAGCCTGACGAGACAAGAGACCCAGTACTTC.

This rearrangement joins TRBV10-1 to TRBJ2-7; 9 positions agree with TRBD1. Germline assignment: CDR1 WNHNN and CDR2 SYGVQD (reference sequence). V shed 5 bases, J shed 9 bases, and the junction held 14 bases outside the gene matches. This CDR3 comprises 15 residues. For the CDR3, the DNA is TGCGCCAGCAGTAACTCTGGGACAGGGATTACGAGGCAGTACTTC. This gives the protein CASSNSGTGITRQYF.

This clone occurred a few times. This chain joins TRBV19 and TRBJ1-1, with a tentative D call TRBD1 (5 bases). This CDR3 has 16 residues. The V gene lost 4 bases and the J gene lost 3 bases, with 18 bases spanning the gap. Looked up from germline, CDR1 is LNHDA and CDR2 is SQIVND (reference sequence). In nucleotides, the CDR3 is TGTGCCAGTAGTACTCTACTTCGGGGGGAATACACTGAAGCTTTCTTT. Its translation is CASSTLLRGEYTEAFF.

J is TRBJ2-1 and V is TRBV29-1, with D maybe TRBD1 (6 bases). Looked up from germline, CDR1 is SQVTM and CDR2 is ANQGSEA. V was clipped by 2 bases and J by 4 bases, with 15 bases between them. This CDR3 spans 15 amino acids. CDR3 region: CSVESAGAFYNEQFF. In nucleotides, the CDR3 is TGCAGCGTTGAATCCGCAGGGGCCTTTTACAATGAGCAGTTCTTC.

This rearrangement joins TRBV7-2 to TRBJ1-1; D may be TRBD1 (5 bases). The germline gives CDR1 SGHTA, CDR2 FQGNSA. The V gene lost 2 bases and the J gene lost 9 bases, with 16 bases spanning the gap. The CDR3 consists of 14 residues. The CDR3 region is CASSLSSQGLKAFF. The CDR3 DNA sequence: TGTGCCAGCAGCTTAAGCAGTCAGGGATTGAAAGCTTTCTTT. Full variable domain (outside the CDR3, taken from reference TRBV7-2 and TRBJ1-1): GAGVSQSPSNKVTEKGKDVELRCDPISGHTALYWYRQSLGQGLEFLIYFQGNSAPDKSGLPSDRFSAERTGGSVSTLTIQRTQQEDSAVYLCASSLSSQGLKAFFGQGTRLTVV.

CDR3 coding DNA: TGTGCCAGCAGGTCAACCGGGACTAGCGCCCCGAACACCGGGGAGCTGTTTTTT. It yields the protein CASRSTGTSAPNTGELFF. J is TRBJ2-2 and V is TRBV27, with 10 bases lining up with TRBD2. V dropped 6 bases and J dropped 0; count of bases not matched to a gene: 10. The length of the CDR3 is 18 residues. From germline, CDR1 is MNHEY and CDR2 SMNVEV (reference sequence).

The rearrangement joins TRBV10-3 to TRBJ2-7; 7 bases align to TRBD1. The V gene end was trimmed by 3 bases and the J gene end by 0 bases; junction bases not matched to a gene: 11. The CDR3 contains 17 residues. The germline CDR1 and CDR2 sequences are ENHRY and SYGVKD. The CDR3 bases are TGTGCCATCAGTGACAAAAAGGGGGCTCCTAGCTCCTACGAGCAGTACTTC. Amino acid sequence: CAISDKKGAPSSYEQYF.

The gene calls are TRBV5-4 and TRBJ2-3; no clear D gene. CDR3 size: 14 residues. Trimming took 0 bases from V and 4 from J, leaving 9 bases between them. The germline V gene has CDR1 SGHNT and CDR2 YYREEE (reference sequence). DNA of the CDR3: TGTGCCAGCAGCTTGGAGTGGAGCTCAGATACGCAGTATTTT. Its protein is CASSLEWSSDTQYF.

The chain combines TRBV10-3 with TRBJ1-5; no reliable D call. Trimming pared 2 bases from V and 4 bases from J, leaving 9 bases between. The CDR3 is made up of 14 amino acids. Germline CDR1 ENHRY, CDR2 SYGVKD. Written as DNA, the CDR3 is TGTGCCATCAGTGAGGGGCTGGGGAATCAGCCCCAGCATTTT. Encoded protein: CAISEGLGNQPQHF.

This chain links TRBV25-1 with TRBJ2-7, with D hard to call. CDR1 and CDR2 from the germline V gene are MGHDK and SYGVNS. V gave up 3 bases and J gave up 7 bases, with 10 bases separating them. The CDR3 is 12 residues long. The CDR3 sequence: CASSEVLGEQYF. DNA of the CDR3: TGTGCCAGCAGTGAGGTATTGGGAGAGCAGTACTTC.